This T cell receptor beta chain stems from a study of cytomegalovirus exposure and HLA in healthy donors. PCR amplification relied on 60 Vbeta primers (plus 13 Jbeta primers). TCRdb's table, derived via immunoSEQ multiplex PCR, lists solely in-frame clones and lacks some. The sample holds about 89,000 clones, less than 85% seen once. This CDR3 has 16 amino acids. The ends lost 3 bases at V and 2 bases at J; junction bases unmatched: 11. The germline V gene has CDR1 SQVTM and CDR2 ANQGSEA. This sequence joins TRBV29-1 and TRBJ2-3; 7 bases are a match to TRBD2. Sequenced input: PBMCs. The sequence was obtained from a middle-aged man in good health and CMV-seropositive. CDR3 amino acids: CSVDGMGGRATDTQYF. As DNA, the CDR3 is TGCAGCGTTGATGGTATGGGGGGGAGGGCCACAGATACGCAGTATTTT.